This T cell receptor beta chain comes out of a study of shared clonotypes between healthy human individuals (dated by TCRdb to 2019 to 2021). In the study overall: A few men and two women, aged 18 to 49 years, made up the cohort. For each donor, three plates each were used for CD4 naive and CD4 memory, two plates were used for CD8 naive, and one plate was used for CD8 memory. The study deeply sequenced blood TCR repertoires of about 5 healthy adults to estimate repertoire size and the extent of clonotype sharing between individuals. To increase sequencing depth and limit assay-specific biases, TCR repertoire library preparation and sequencing were carried out by different laboratories using diverse techniques. Each donor's leukapheresis produced roughly between roughly 0.85 and 10 billion PBMCs. Paper-wide results and their limitations: Sampling was restricted to blood, and TCR repertoires in tissue are likely to differ from TCR repertoires in blood. Incomplete sequencing was indicated by rarefaction of sorted-subset datasets, despite the large sequencing depth. Because the study included only a small number of donors, the genetic and exposure-history diversity represented was limited. Sharing across a handful of donors was observed for 5% to 6.5% of naive CD4, less than 4% of naive CD8, over 2% of memory CD4, and about 0.4% of memory CD8 clonotypes. Larger estimated clonotype richness was generally found for naive subsets than for memory subsets. Based on pairwise subsampling, the degree of clonotype sharing among donors was expected to be affected by sequencing depth. Compared with non-shared clonotypes, the clonotypes found in all four sorted-subset donors had higher generation probabilities.

Using the deep immunoSEQ assay, multiplex PCR amplified TCR CDR3 regions from genomic DNA. Extracted genomic DNA from each cell subset was distributed evenly across all wells of several immunoSEQ 96-well plates, and each plate was treated as a replicate. For sorted subsets, 150 to 200 ng genomic DNA, equal to some 30,000 T cell genomes, was loaded into each replicate PCR. Purified libraries were quantified with a Qubit 3.0 fluorometer, sized on a Bioanalyzer 2100, and re-quantified with the KAPA Library Quantification kit. A separate single-read 150-cycle Illumina NextSeq 550 flow cell was used to sequence each immunoSEQ 96-well plate. Per the authors' processing: The immunoSEQ output contained only junctional sequences without quality scores, so filtering could not match that applied to full-length reads. Sequences were annotated with PyIR, a Python wrapper for IgBLAST v1.9, using IMGT germline references to assign V/J genes and CDR3. Reads were removed for weak V/J assignments (E-value above 1e-6), missing CDR3, stop codons, out-of-frame junctions, or ambiguous translated residues. A V3J clonotype was defined by an identical inferred V gene, J gene, and CDR3 amino acid sequence. Percentage overlap between repertoires was computed as shared unique clonotypes divided by the size of the smaller repertoire. Three approaches were used to assess repertoire richness: RTK rarefaction, the Chao1 estimator, and Recon v2.1 estimates of unobserved clonotypes. Generation probabilities were computed with OLGA for all TCRbeta clonotypes obtained by the gDNA method from a few donors. TCRdb obtained this table from immuneACCESS and retained in-frame rearrangements with V and J assigned. These tables miss some clones; where compared with another copy, unresolved V genes account for less than half of the shortfall, and the remainder is unexplained. The V and J calls and the clone size are those of that table, but D and trimming were determined from the DNA. The sample records more than 2 million clones, about 95% of which are singletons. The ten biggest clones cover 0.9% to 1.3% of the sample.

Of note for this clone: This clone's antigen is unknown. Per-nucleotide qualities are absent, and no much larger clonotype sits a single base away.

CD8 naive samples consisted of CD45RO-negative cells that were positively selected for CCR7, yielding a CD45RA+CCR7+ population without TemRA cells. Healthy HIV-negative adults with no recently reported acute infections or vaccinations were included as donors. Every donor was a Caucasian adult living in Nashville, Tennessee, USA. Blood was obtained by leukapheresis, after which PBMCs were separated by Ficoll-Histopaque density gradient centrifugation and cryopreserved in liquid nitrogen vapor phase. Analytical flow cytometry was used to check the purity and quantity of every magnetically sorted T cell population. From each sorted fraction, genomic DNA was isolated and quantified by UV absorbance on a Nanodrop 2000c. Measured from the cysteine to the phenylalanine, the CDR3 is 13 residues long. Of the read, only the CDR3 DNA is kept; its 39 bases are in frame from base 1. V is pruned by 7 bases and J by 5 bases, leaving 4 bases of the junction without a gene match. The germline V gene encodes CDR1 LGHNA and CDR2 YSLEER.

The TCR originated in a man between 18 and 35 years old in good health. Sequencing was carried out using naive CD8+ T cells sorted from blood. The cell subset or site label, as the study defines it: CD45RA+CCR7+. The rearranged segments are TRBV4-3 and TRBJ1-1; 10 bases in the middle match TRBD1. The base sequence is TGCGCCAGCAACCCGGGACAGGGGACTGAAGCTTTCTTT. Its coded protein is CASNPGQGTEAFF.